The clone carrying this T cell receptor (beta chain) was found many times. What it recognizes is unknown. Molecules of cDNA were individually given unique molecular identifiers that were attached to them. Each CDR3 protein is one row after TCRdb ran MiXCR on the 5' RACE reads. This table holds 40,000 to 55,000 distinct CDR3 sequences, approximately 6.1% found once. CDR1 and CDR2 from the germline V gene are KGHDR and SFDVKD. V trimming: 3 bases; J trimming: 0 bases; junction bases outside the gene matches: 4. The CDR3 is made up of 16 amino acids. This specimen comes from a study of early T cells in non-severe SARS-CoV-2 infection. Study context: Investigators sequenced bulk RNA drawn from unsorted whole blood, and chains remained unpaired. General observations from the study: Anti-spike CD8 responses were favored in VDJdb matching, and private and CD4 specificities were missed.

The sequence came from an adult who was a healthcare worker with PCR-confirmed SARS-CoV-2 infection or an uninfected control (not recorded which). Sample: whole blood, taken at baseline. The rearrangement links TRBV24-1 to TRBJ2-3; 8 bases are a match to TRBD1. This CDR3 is CATSDRQGPSTDTQYF. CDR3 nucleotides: TGTGCCACCAGTGATCGACAGGGGCCAAGCACAGATACGCAGTATTTT.